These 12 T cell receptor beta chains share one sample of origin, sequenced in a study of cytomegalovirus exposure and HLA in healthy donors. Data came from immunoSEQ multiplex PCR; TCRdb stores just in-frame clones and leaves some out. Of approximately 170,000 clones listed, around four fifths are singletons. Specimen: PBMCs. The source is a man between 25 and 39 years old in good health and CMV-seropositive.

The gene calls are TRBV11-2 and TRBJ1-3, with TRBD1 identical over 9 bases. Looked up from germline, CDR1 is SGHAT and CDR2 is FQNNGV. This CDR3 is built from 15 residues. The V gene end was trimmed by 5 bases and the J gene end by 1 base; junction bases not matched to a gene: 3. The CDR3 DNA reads TGTGCCAGCAGCCTACAGGGGGCTTCTGGAAACACCATATATTTT. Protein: CASSLQGASGNTIYF.

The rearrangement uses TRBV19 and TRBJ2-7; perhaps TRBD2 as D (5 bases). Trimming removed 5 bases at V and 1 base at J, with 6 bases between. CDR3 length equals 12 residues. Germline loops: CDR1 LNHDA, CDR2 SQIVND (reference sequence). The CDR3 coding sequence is TGTGCCAGTAGTCCGGGATCCTACGAGCAGTACTTC. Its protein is CASSPGSYEQYF.

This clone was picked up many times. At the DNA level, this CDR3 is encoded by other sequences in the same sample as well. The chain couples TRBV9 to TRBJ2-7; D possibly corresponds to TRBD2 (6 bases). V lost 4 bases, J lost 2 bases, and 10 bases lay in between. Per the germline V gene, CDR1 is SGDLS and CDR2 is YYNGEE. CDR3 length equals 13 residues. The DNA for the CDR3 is TGTGCCAGCAGCCCCGGGGGAACCTACGAGCAGTACTTC. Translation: CASSPGGTYEQYF.

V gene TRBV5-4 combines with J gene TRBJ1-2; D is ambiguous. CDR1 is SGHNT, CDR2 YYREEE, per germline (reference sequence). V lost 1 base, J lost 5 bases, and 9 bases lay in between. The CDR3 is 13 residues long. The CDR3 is CASSLWQTYGYTF. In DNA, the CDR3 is TGTGCCAGCAGCTTGTGGCAGACATATGGCTACACCTTC.

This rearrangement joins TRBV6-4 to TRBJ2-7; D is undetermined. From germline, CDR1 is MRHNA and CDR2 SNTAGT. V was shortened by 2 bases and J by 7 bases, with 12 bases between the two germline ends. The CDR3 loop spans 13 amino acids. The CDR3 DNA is TGTGCCAGCAGTGACGAGGCAGCTGGAGAGCAGTACTTC. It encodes CASSDEAAGEQYF.

The CDR3 sequence is CASSSEDRGSPLHF. The CDR3 coding sequence is TGTGCCAGCAGCTCAGAGGACAGGGGTTCACCCCTCCACTTT. The chain recombines TRBV7-9 with TRBJ1-6; 9 nucleotides line up with TRBD1. The CDR3 is 14 amino acids. The V gene's germline CDR1 is SEHNR and CDR2 FQNEAQ (reference sequence). J was trimmed by 9 bases and V by 4 bases; bases with no gene match: 4.

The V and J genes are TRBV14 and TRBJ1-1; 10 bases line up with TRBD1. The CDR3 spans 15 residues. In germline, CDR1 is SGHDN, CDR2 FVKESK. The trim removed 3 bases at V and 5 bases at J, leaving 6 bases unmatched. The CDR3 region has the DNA TGTGCCAGCAGCCAGGAGACAGGGGGCTGGACTGAAGCTTTCTTT. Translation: CASSQETGGWTEAFF.

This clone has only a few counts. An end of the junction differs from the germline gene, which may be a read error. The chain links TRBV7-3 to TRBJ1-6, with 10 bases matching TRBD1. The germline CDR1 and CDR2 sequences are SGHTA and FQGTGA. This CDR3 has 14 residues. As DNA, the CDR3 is TGTGTCAGCAGCTTGGGGACAGGGGTATCACCCCTCCACTTT. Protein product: CVSSLGTGVSPLHF.

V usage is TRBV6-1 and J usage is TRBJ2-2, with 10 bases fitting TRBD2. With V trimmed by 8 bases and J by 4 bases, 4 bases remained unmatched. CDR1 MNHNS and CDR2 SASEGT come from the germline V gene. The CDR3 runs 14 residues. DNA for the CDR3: TGTGCCAGCGGGGAGCGGGGGGGCACCGGGGAGCTGTTTTTT. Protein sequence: CASGERGGTGELFF.

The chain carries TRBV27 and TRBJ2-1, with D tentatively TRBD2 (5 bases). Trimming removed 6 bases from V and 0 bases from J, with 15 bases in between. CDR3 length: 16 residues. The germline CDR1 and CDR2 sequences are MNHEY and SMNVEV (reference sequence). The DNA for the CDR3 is TGTGCCAGCAGCCTGGGGAGCTTCAGCTCCTACAATGAGCAGTTCTTC. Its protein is CASSLGSFSSYNEQFF.

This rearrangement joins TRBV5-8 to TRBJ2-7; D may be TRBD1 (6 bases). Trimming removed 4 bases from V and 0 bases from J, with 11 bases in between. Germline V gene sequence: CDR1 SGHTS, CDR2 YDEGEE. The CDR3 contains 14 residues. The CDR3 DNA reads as TGTGCCAGCAGCCCACAGGGTGCCTCCTACGAGCAGTACTTC. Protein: CASSPQGASYEQYF.

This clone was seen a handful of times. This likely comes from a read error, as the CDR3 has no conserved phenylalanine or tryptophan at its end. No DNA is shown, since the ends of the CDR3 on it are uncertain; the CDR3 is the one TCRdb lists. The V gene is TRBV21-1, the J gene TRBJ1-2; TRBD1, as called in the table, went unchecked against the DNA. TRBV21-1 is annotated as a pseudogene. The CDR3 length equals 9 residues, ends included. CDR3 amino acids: CASSRGSLS.